This note documents a single T cell receptor (beta chain) sequence. These data come from a study of blood T cell repertoires in COVID-19. Study-wide context: Donors in the United States, Italy and Spain gave samples during acute or convalescent COVID-19.

This CDR3 region has 13 residues. The germline V gene encodes CDR1 SGHNT and CDR2 YYREEE (reference sequence). With V trimmed by 1 base and J by 4 bases, 1 base remained unmatched. Assay used: immunoSEQ multiplex PCR; TCRdb lists only in-frame clones, some missing. Of just over 250,000 clones in the sample, about 87% were seen once. The receptor's source is a man between 60 and 70 years old who had recovered from COVID-19. V gene TRBV5-4 combines with J gene TRBJ1-2; 7 bases fit TRBD1. Sequencing input: peripheral blood. The DNA of the CDR3 is TGTGCCAGCAGCTTGAGGACAGGCTATGGCTACACCTTC. Protein product: CASSLRTGYGYTF.